This T cell receptor (beta chain) derives from a study of neurological immune-mediated disorders. This clonotype appeared many times. With 10-nucleotide random UMIs included, cDNA was synthesized by 5'RACE. TCRdb passed the 5' RACE reads through MiXCR, listing each CDR3 protein once. The sample includes tens of thousands of distinct CDR3 sequences, 3.4% of them seen just once. V was pared by 0 bases and J by 2 bases, with 10 bases between. CDR3 length equals 15 residues. Germline V gene sequence: CDR1 SGHRS, CDR2 YFSETQ. The chain joins TRBV5-1 to TRBJ2-3, with D possibly matching TRBD2 (5 bases). Sequenced input: PBMCs. This receptor was taken from a man aged 40-49 years with multiple sclerosis. CDR3: CASSLEDFYTDTQYF. Written as DNA, the CDR3 is TGCGCCAGCAGCTTGGAGGACTTCTACACAGATACGCAGTATTTT. The full variable domain, rest sourced from reference TRBV5-1 and TRBJ2-3, is KAGVTQTPRYLIKTRGQQVTLSCSPISGHRSVSWYQQTPGQGLQFLFEYFSETQRNKGNFPGRFSGRQFSNSRSEMNVSTLELGDSALYLCASSLEDFYTDTQYFGPGTRLTVL.